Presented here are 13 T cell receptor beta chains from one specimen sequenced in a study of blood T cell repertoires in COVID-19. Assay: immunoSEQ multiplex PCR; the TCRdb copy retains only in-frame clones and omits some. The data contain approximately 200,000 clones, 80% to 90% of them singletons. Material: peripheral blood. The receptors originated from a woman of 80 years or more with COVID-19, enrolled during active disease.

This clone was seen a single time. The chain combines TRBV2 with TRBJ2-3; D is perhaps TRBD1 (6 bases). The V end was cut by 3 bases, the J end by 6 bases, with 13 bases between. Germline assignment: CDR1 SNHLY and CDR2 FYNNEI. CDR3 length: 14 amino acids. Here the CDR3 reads CASSEGHPLDTQYF. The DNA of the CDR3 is TGTGCCAGCAGTGAGGGACATCCTTTGGATACGCAGTATTTT. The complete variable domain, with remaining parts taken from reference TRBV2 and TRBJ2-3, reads EPEVTQTPSHQVTQMGQEVILRCVPISNHLYFYWYRQILGQKVEFLVSFYNNEISEKSEIFDDQFSVERPDGSNFTLKIRSTKLEDSAMYFCASSEGHPLDTQYFGPGTRLTVL.

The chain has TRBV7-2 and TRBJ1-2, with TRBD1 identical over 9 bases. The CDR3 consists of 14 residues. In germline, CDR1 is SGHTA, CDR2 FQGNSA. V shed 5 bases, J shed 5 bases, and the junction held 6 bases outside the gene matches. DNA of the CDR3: TGTGCCAGCAGCCTAGGACAGGGGCGGTATGGCTACACCTTC. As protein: CASSLGQGRYGYTF.

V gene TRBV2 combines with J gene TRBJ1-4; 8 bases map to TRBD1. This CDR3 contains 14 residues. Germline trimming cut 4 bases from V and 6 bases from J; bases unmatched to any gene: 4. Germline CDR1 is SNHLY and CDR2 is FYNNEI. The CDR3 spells CASSAGTGYEKLFF. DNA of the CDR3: TGTGCCAGCAGTGCCGGGACAGGTTATGAAAAACTGTTTTTT.

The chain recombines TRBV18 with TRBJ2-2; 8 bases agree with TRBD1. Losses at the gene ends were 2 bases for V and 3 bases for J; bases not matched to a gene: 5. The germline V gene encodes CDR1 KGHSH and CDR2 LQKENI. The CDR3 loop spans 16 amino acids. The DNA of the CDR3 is TGTGCCAGCTCACCAAGGTCAGGGGGCCACACCGGGGAGCTGTTTTTT. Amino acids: CASSPRSGGHTGELFF.

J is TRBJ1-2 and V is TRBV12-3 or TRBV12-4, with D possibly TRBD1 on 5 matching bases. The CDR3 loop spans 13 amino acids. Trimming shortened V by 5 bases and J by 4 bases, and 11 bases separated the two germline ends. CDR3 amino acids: CASSRTTIYGYTF. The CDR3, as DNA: TGTGCCAGCAGTAGGACAACCATCTATGGCTACACCTTC.

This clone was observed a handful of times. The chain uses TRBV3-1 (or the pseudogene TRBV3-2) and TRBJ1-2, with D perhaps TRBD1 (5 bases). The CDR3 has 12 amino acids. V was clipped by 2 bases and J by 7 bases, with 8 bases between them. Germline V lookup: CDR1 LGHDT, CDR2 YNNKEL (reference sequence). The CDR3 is CASSQLGGGYTF. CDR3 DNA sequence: TGTGCCAGCAGCCAATTGGGGGGTGGCTACACCTTC.

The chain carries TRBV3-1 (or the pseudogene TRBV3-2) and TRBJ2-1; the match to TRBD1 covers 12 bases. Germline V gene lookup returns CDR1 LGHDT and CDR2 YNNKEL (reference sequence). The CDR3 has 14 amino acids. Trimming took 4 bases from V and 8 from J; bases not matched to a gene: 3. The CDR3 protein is CASSRGTGGHEQFF. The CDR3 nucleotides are TGTGCCAGCAGCCGAGGGACAGGGGGCCATGAGCAGTTCTTC.

The CDR3 DNA reads TGCGCCAGCAGCTTGGAAGGGGGCACTGGAAACACCATATATTTT. This translates into CASSLEGGTGNTIYF. The rearrangement joins TRBV5-1 to TRBJ1-3; TRBD1 matches at 7 bases. This CDR3 has 15 residues. Germline V gives CDR1 SGHRS, CDR2 YFSETQ. V lost 0 bases and J lost 2; bases outside the gene matches: 2.

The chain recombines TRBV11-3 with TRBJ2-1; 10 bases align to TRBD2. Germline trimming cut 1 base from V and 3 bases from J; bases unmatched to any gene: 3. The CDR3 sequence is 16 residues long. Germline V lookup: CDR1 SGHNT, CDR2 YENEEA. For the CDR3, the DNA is TGTGCCAGCAGCTTAGGGGCTAGCGGGGGCTACAATGAGCAGTTCTTC. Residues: CASSLGASGGYNEQFF.

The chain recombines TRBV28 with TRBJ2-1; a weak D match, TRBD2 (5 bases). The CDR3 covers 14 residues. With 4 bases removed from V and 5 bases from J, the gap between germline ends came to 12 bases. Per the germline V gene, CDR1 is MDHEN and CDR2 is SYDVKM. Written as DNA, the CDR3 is TGTGCCAGCAGTTCGATCTCGGAGGACAATGAGCAGTTCTTC. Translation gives CASSSISEDNEQFF.

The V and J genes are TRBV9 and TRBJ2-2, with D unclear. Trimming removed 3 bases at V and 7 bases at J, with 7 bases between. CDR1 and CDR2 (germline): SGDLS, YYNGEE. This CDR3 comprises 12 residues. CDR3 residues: CASSDRVGELFF. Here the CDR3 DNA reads TGTGCCAGCAGCGACCGGGTCGGGGAGCTGTTTTTT.

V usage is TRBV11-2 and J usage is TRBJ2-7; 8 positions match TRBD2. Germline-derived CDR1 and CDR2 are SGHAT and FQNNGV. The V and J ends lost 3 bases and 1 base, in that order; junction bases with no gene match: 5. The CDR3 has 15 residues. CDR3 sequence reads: CASSFSGGLSYEQYF. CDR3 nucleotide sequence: TGTGCCAGCAGCTTCAGCGGGGGCTTATCCTACGAGCAGTACTTC.

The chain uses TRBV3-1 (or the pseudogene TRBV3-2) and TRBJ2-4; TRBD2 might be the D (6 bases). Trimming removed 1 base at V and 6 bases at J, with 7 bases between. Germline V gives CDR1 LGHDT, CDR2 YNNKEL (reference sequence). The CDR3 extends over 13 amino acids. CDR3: CASSQGGVNIQYF. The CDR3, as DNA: TGTGCCAGCAGCCAAGGGGGGGTAAACATTCAGTACTTC.